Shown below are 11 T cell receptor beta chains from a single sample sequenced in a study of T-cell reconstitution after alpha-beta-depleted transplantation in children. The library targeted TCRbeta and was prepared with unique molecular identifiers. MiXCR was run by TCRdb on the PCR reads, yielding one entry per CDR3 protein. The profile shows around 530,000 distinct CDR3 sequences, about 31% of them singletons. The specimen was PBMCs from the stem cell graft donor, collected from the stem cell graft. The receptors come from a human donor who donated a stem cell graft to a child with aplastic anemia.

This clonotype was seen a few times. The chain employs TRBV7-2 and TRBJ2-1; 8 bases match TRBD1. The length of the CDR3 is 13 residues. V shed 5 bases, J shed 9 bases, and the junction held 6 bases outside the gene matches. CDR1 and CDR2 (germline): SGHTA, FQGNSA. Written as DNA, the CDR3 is TGTGCCAGCAGCATCCAAACAGGGGGTGAGCAGTTCTTC. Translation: CASSIQTGGEQFF.

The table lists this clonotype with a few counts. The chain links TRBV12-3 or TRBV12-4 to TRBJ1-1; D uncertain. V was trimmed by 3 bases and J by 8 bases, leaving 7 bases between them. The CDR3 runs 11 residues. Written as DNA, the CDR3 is TGTGCCAGCAGTTTGCCCCCCGAAGCTTTCTTT. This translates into CASSLPPEAFF.

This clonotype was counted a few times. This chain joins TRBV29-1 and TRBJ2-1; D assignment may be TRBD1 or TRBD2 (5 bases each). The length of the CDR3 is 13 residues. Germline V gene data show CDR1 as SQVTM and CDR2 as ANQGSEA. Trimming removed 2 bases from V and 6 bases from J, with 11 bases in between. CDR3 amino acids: CSVEQLDSNEQFF. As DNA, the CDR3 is TGCAGCGTTGAACAACTAGACAGCAATGAGCAGTTCTTC.

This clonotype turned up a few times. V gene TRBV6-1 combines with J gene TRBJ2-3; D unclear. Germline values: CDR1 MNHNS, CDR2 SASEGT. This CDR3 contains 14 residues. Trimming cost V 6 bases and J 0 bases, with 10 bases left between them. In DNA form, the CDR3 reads TGTGCCAGCAGAGCGACGATTAGCACAGATACGCAGTATTTT. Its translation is CASRATISTDTQYF.

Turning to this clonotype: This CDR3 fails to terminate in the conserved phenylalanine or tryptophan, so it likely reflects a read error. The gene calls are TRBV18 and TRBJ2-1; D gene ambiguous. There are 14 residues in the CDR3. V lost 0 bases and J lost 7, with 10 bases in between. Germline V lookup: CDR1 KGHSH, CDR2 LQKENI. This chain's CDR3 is CASSPPTQFNEQFL. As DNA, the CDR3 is TGTGCCAGCTCACCACCCACACAGTTTAATGAGCAGTTCTTG.

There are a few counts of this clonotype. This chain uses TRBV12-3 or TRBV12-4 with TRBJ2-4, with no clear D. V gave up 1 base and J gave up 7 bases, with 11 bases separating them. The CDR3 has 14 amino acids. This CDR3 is CASSLEESRNIQYF. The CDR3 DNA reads TGTGCCAGCAGTTTAGAGGAGTCTCGGAACATTCAGTACTTC.

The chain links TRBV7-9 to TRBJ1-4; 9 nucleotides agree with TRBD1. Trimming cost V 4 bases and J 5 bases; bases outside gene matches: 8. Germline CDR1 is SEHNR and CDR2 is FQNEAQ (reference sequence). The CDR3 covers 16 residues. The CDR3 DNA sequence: TGTGCCAGCAGCTCACCTAGGGACAGGGAAAATGAAAAACTGTTTTTT. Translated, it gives CASSSPRDRENEKLFF.

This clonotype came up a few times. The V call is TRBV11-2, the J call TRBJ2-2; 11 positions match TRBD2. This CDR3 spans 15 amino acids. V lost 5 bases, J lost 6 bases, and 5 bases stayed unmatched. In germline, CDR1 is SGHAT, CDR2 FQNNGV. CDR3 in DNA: TGTGCCAGCAGCGCCCTAGCGGGAGGTGCCGGGGAGCTGTTTTTT. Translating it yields CASSALAGGAGELFF.

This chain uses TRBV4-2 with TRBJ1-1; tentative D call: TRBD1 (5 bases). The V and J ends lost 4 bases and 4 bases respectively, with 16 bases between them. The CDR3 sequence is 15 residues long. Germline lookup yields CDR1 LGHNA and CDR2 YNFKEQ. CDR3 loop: CASSPRGDPGTEAFF. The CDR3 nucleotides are TGTGCCAGCAGCCCCCGGGGGGACCCGGGCACTGAAGCTTTCTTT.

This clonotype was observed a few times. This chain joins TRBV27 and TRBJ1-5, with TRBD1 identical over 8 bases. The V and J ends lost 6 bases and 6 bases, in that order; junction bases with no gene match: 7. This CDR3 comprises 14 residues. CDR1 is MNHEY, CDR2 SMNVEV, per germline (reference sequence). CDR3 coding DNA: TGTGCCAGCAGGTCGACAGGGGCGACTCAGCCCCAGCATTTT. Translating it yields CASRSTGATQPQHF.

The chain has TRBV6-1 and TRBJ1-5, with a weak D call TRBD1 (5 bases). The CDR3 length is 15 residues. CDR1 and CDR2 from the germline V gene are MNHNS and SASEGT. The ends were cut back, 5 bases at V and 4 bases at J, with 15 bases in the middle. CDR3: CASSPVGGRNQPQHF. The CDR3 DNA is TGTGCCAGCAGTCCGGTGGGGGGTCGGAATCAGCCCCAGCATTTT.